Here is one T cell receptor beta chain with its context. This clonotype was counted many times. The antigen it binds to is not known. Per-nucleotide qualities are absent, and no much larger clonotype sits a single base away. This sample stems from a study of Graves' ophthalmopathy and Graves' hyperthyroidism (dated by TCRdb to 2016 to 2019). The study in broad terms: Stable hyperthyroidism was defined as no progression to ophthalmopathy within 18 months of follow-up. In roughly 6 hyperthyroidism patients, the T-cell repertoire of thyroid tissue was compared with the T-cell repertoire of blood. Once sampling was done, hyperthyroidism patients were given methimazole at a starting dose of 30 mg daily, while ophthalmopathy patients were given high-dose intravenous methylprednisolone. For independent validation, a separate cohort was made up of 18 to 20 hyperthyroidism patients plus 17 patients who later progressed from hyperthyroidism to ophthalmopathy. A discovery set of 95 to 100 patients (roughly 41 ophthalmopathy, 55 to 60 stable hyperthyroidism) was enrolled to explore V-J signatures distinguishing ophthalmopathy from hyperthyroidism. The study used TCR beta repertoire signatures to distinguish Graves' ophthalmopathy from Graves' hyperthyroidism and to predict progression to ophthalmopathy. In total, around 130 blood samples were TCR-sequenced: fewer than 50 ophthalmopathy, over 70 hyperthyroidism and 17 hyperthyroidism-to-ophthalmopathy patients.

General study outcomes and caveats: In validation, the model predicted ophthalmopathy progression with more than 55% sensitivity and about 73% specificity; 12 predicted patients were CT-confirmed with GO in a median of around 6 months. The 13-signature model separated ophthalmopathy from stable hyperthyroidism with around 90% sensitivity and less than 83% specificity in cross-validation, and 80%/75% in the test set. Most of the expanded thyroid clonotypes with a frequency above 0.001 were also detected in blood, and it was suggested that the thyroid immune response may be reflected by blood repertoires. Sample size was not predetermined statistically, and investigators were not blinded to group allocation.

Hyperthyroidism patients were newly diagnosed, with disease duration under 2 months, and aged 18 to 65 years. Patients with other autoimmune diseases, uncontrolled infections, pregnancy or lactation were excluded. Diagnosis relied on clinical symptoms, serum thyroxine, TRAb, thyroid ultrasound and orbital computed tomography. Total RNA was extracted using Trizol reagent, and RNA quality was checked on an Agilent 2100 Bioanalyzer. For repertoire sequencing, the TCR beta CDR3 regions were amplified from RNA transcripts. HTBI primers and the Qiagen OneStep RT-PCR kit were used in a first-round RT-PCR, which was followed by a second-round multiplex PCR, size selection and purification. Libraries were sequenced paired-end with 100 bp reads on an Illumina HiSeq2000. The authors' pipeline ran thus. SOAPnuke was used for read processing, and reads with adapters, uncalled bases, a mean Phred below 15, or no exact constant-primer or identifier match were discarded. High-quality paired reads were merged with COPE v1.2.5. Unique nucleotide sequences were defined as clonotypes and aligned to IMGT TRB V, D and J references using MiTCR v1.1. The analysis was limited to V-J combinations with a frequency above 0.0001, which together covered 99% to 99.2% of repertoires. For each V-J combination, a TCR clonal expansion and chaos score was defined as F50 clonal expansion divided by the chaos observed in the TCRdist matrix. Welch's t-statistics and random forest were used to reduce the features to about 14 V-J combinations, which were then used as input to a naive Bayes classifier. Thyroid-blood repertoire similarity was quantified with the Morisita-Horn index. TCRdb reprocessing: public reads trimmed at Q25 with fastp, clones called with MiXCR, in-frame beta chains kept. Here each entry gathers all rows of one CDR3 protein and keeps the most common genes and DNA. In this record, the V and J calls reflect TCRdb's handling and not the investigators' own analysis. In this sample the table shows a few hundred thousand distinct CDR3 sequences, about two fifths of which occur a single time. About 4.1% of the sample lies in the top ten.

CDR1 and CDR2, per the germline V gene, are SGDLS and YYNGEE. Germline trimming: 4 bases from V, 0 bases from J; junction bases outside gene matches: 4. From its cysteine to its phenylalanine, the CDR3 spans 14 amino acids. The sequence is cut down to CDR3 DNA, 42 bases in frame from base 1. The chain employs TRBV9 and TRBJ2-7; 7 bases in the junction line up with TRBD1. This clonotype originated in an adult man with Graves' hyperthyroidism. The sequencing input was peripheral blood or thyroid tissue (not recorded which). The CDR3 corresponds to CASSFTGDSYEQYF. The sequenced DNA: TGTGCCAGCAGCTTTACAGGGGACTCCTACGAGCAGTACTTC. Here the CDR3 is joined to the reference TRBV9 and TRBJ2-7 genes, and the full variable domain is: DSGVTQTPKHLITATGQRVTLRCSPRSGDLSVYWYQQSLDQGLQFLIQYYNGEERAKGNILERFSAQQFPDLHSELNLSSLELGDSALYFCASSFTGDSYEQYFGPGTRLTVT.